This TCR beta chain came from a study of T cells after yellow fever vaccination. 5'RACE template switching produced TCR cDNA carrying a universal primer site and UMIs. TCRdb independently ran MiXCR on the 5' RACE reads; one entry per CDR3 protein. The data show 400,000 to 450,000 distinct CDR3 sequences, around 19% seen once. There are a few counts of this clonotype. This CDR3 spans 13 amino acids. The V gene lost 7 bases and the J gene lost 4 bases, with 13 bases spanning the gap. The genes are TRBV12-3 or TRBV12-4 and TRBJ2-5, with D possibly TRBD1 on 5 matching bases. This TCR was sampled from a man younger than 30 who received the YFV17D yellow fever vaccine. Sample: PBMCs, taken before the yellow fever booster vaccination. CDR3 region: CASTLSGAETQYF. CDR3 in DNA: TGTGCCAGCACTCTTTCTGGGGCAGAGACCCAGTACTTC.